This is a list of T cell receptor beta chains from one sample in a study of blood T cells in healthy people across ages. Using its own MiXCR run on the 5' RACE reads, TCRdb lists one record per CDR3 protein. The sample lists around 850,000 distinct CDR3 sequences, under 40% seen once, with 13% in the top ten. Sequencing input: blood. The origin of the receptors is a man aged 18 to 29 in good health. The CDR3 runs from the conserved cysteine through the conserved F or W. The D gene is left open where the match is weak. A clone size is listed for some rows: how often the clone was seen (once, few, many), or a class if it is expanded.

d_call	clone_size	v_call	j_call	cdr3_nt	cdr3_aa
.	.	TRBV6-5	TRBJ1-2	TGTACCAGCAGACCAGAGTCCCGATATGGCTACACCTTC	CTSRPESRYGYTF
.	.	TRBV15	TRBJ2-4	TGTGCCACCAGCAGAGATGAGGGAAACATTCAGTACTTC	CATSRDEGNIQYF
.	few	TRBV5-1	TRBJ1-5	TGCGCCAGCAGCCCGGAGGGGTTTGATCAGCCCCAGCATTTT	CASSPEGFDQPQHF
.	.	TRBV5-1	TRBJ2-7	TGCGCCAGCAAGGGGACAACATCTGCCCACGAGCAGTACTTC	CASKGTTSAHEQYF
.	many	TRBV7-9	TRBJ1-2	TGTGCCAGCAGCTTCACAGTGACCGGCCCCCACGATGGCTACACCTTC	CASSFTVTGPHDGYTF
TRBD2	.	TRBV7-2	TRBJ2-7	TGTGCCAGCAGCTTATGGGGAGGGATCTACGAGCAGTACTTC	CASSLWGGIYEQYF
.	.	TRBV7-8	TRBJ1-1	TGTGCCAGCAGCCGAAAACGAGAACGGACTGAAGCTTTCTTT	CASSRKRERTEAFF
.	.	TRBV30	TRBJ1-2	TGTGCCTGGAGTGTACTGCACAAGTGGGGCTTTGGCTACACCTTC	CAWSVLHKWGFGYTF
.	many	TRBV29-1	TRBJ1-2	TGCAGCGTTAAGCTCCCGGCCTATAATGGCTACACCTTC	CSVKLPAYNGYTF
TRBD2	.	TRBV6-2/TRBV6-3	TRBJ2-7	TGTGCCAGCAGTAGCGGGACTAGCGGTAGTGAGCAGTACTTC	CASSSGTSGSEQYF
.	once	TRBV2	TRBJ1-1	TGTGCCAGCAGTGAAGTTAGCGTGAACACTGAAGCTTTCTTT	CASSEVSVNTEAFF
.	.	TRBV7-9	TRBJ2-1	TGTGCCAGCAGCTTAGCGCGTTGGGACCAGTTCTTC	CASSLARWDQFF
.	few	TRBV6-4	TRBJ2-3	TGTGCCAGCAGCGTCGACTGGGCAGATACGCAGTATTTT	CASSVDWADTQYF
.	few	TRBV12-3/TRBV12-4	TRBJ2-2	TGTGCCAGCACCCTGGGGGGGACAGAGAACACCGGGGAGCTGTTTTTT	CASTLGGTENTGELFF
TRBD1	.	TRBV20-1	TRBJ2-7	TGCAGTGCCATGACAGGGGCCGGGTCCGCCTACGAGCAGTACTTC	CSAMTGAGSAYEQYF
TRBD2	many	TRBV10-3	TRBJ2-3	TGTGCCATCAGTGACGGGGGGACTAGCGGAGCTAGCACAGATACGCAGTATTTT	CAISDGGTSGASTDTQYF
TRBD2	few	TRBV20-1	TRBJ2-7	TGCAGTGCTACCCCAGAGGGAGGGGCCAGCTCCTACGAGCAGTACTTC	CSATPEGGASSYEQYF
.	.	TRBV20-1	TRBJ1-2	TGCAGTGCTATCGCAATCGGGGGTGACAGTAAGAGGGAGTTATCCTATGGCTACACCTTC	CSAIAIGGDSKRELSYGYTF
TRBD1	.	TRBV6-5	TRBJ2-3	TGTGCCAGCAGTTACGAAGGGACAGGGGTGACAGATACGCAGTATTTT	CASSYEGTGVTDTQYF
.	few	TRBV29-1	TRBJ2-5	TGCAGCGCTGCGACGGTGGGGGAGACCCAGTACTTC	CSAATVGETQYF
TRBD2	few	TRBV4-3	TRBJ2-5	TGCGCCAGCAGCCAAGGGCGGTTGACTAGCGCGGAGACCCAGTACTTC	CASSQGRLTSAETQYF
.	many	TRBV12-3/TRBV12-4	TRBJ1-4	TGTGCCAGCAGTGAAGGGGTAACTAATGAAAAACTGTTTTTT	CASSEGVTNEKLFF
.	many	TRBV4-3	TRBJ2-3	TGCGCCAGCAGCCAAGCCAACCCTACTGATACGCAGTATTTT	CASSQANPTDTQYF
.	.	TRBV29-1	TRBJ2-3	TGCAGCGTTGACGGCGGGGGCCGCACAGATACGCAGTATTTT	CSVDGGGRTDTQYF
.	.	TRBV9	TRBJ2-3	TGTGCCAGCAGCACCTGGGGACTCAAACCGGCGGATACGCAGTATTTT	CASSTWGLKPADTQYF
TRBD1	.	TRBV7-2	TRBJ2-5	TGTGCCAGCAACGCGGGACAGGGGTACTTGGAGACCCAGTACTTC	CASNAGQGYLETQYF
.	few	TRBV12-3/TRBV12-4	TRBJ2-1	TGTGCCAGCAGTTTAGTGGGGTCCCGCAATGAGCAGTTCTTC	CASSLVGSRNEQFF
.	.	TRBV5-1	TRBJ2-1	TGCGCCAGCAGCTTGGAAGGCCCGAGCTCCTACAATGAGCAGTTCTTC	CASSLEGPSSYNEQFF
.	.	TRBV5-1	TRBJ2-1	TGCGCCAGCAGCTTGGCCACCGGAAACTCCTACAATGAGCAGTTCTTC	CASSLATGNSYNEQFF
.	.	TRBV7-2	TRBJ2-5	TGTACCAGCAGCTTTGAACTCGGGCAAGAGACCCAGTACTTC	CTSSFELGQETQYF
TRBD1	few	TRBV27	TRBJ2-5	TGTGCCAGCAGTTCCCCAGGGGGTGTGGAAGAGACCCAGTACTTC	CASSSPGGVEETQYF
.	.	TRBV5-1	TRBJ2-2	TGCGCCAGCAGCTTGCCCATAAACAGGGTAATGGACACCGGGGAGCTGTTTTTT	CASSLPINRVMDTGELFF
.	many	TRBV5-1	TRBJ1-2	TGCGCCAGCACCCTTGACCCCCGGACACTCAATGGCTACACCTTC	CASTLDPRTLNGYTF
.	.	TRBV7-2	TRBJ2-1	TGTGCCAGCAGCTCCCGTAACCGGGGGCCCGGGGAATTCGAGTTCTTC	CASSSRNRGPGEFEFF
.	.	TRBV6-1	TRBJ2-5	TGTGCCAGCAGTGAAGCGGGACACCCTGGGAATGAGCAGTACTTC	CASSEAGHPGNEQYF
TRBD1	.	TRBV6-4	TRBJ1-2	TGTGCCAGCAGGAAGGGACAGGGATTTGACTATGGCTACACCTTC	CASRKGQGFDYGYTF
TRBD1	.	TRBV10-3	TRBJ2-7	TGTGCCATCAGTGAGGGGACAGGGGGTTACTCCTACGAGCAGTACTTC	CAISEGTGGYSYEQYF
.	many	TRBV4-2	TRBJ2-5	TGTGCCAGCAGCCAAGGACTACTTAAAGAGACCCAGTACTTC	CASSQGLLKETQYF
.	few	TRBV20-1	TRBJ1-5	TGCAGTGTAGGAGGGAAAGGCAATCAGCCCCAGCATTTT	CSVGGKGNQPQHF
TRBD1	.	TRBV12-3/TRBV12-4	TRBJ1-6	TGTGCCAGCAGCCCACGACAGGGGGGTTATAATTCACCCCTCCACTTT	CASSPRQGGYNSPLHF
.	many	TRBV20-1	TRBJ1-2	TGCAGTGCTGGAATTATTAGCTTGGCGGACTATGGCTACACCTTC	CSAGIISLADYGYTF
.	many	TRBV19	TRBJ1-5	TGTGCCAGTAGTATATCGGTTGCTCAGCCCCAGCATTTT	CASSISVAQPQHF
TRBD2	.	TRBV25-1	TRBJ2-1	TGTGCCAGCAGTGAAAGGATCGGGGGGAGGGCGGGTGAGCAGTTCTTC	CASSERIGGRAGEQFF
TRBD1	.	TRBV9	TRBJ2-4	TGTGCCAGCAGGGCCAGGGGGCTACCCAAAAACATTCAGTACTTC	CASRARGLPKNIQYF
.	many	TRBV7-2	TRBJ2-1	TGTGCCAGCAGCTTAGATGGGGCAGGTTATGAGCAGTTCTTC	CASSLDGAGYEQFF
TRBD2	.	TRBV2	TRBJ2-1	TGTGCCAGCATGCCTAGCGGCTACAATGAGCAGTTCTTC	CASMPSGYNEQFF